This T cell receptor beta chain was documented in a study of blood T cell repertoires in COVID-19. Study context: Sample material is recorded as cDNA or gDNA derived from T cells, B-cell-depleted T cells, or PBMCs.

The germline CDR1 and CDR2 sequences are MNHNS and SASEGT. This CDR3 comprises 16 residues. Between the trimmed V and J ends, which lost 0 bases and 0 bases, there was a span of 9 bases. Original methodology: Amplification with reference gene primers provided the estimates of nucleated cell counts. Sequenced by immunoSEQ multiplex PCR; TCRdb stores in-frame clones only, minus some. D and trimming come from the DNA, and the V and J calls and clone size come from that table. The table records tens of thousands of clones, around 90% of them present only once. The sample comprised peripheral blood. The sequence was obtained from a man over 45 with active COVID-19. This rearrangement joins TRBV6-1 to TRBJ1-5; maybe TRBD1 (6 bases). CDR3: CASSEAGHYSNQPQHF. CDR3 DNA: TGTGCCAGCAGTGAAGCGGGACACTATAGCAATCAGCCCCAGCATTTT.